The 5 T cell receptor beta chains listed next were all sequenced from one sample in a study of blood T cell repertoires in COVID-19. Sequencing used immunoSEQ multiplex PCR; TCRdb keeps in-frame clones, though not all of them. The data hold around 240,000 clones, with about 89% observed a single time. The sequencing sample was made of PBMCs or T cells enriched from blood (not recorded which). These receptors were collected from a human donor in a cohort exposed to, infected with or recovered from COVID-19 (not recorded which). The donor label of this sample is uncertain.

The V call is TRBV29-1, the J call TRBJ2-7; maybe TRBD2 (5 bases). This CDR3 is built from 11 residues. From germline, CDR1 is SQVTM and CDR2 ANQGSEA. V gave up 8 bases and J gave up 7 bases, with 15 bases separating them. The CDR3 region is CSTTNRGEQYF. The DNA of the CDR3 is TGCAGCACTACAAATCGGGGAGAGCAGTACTTC.

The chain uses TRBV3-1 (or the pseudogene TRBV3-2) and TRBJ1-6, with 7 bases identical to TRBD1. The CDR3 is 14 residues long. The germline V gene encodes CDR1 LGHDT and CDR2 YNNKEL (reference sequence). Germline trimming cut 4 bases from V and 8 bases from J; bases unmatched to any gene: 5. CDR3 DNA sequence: TGTGCCAGCAGCCCGGACAGGATTTATTCACCCCTCCACTTT. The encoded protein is CASSPDRIYSPLHF.

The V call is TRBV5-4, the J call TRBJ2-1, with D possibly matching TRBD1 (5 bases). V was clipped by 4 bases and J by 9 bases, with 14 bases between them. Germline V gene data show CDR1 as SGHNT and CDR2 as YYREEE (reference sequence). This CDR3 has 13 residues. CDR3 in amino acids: CASSAPARGEQFF. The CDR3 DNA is TGTGCCAGCAGCGCCCCCGCAAGGGGTGAGCAGTTCTTC.

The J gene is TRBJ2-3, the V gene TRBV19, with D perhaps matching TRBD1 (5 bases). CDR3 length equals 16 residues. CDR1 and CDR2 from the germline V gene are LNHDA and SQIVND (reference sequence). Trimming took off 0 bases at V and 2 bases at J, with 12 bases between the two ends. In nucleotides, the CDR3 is TGTGCCAGTAGTATAGAGACGGCACAGGACACAGATACGCAGTATTTT. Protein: CASSIETAQDTDTQYF.

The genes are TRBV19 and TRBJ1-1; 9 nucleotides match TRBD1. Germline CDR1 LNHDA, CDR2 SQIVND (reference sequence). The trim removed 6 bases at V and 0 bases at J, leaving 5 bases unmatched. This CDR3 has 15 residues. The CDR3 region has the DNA TGTGCCAGTAGCACCGGACAGGGGATGAACACTGAAGCTTTCTTT. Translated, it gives CASSTGQGMNTEAFF.